This T cell receptor (beta chain) came from a study of T cell repertoires in cytomegalovirus infection (dated by TCRdb to between 2017 and 2020). Background on the whole study: Peptide stimulations targeted recently identified HLA-C-restricted CMV epitopes, whose presentation resists viral immunomodulation, together with well-studied HLA-B-restricted epitopes. Donor HLA type was relevant to the analysis, as public TCR beta signatures indicated carriage of CMV infection together with the matching HLA type. Broader findings and caveats from the paper: In the ex vivo response, HLA-C-restricted CMV-specific TCR beta clonotypes were dominant, and in two of eight donors the single most frequent clonotype came from this HLA-C-restricted group. In both this cohort and an independent roughly 350-donor cohort, the cumulative frequency of public TCR beta family members distinguished carriers of CMV infection plus the relevant HLA type.

Trimming leaves V shorter by 4 bases and J shorter by 8 bases, with the junction holding 9 bases beyond the gene matches. The CDR3, from cysteine to phenylalanine, totals 15 residues. The entry retains the CDR3 DNA only, 45 bases that are in frame from base 1. The germline V gene supplies CDR1 MGHRA and CDR2 YSYEKL. Details on this clonotype: Its antigen is still unknown. Per-base quality was not reported, and no clone a single base away is much larger than it.

According to the study, the label for this sample's treatment or condition signals: in vitro stimulation with specific CMV peptide epitopes to enrich CMV-specific T cells. The instrument was an Illumina HiSeq 1500. TCRdb ran its own pipeline on the public reads, namely fastp trimming at Q25 and MiXCR clone calling, and kept in-frame beta chains. Rows with one shared CDR3 protein collapse into an entry with the most common genes and DNA. The sample has 700,000 to 950,000 distinct CDR3 sequences on record, 32% of them singletons. The ten top clones hold 9.5% to 15% of the sample. This specimen was cultured CD8+ T cells from PBMCs, taken from culture after CMV antigen stimulation. The sequence was obtained from a human donor in good health (CMV status not recorded). Some clones in this sample may be carry-over from other donors' samples. This chain joins TRBV4-1 to TRBJ2-1; TRBD2 lines up with 9 middle nucleotides. The DNA sequence reads TGCGCCAGCAGCCGGGAGCGGGGGGCCTCATATGAGCAGTTCTTC. It translates to CASSRERGASYEQFF.